This TCR beta chain was retrieved from a study of shared clonotypes between healthy human individuals. Assay: immunoSEQ multiplex PCR; the TCRdb copy retains only in-frame clones and omits some. Of some 490,000 clones listed, more than 65% are singletons. The table lists this clone with a few counts. V was clipped by 6 bases and J by 2 bases, with 11 bases between them. Germline V gives CDR1 SNHLY, CDR2 FYNNEI. The CDR3 contains 14 residues. This sequence joins TRBV2 and TRBJ1-3, with D possibly being TRBD1 (6 bases). The receptor comes from a woman aged 40-49 years in good health. Some clones in this sample may be carry-over from other donors' samples. Sequences were obtained from PBMCs. CDR3 DNA sequence: TGTGCCAGCAGCGAACAGGGCCCTGGAAACACCATATATTTT. Its protein product is CASSEQGPGNTIYF.